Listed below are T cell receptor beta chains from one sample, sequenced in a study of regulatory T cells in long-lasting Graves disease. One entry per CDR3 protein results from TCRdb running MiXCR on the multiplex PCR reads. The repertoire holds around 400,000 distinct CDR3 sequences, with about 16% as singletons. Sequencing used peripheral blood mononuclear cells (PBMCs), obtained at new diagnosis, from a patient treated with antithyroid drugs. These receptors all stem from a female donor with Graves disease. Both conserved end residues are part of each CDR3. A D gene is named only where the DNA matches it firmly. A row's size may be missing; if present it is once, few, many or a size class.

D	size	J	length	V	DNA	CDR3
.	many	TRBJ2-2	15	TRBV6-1	TGTGCCAGCAGAAAGGACAGCGCGAACACCGGGGAGCTGTTTTTT	CASRKDSANTGELFF
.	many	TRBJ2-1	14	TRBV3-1	TGTGCCAGCATCGCACGGAGTAGTCGGTCCCCGCCGTTCTTC	CASIARSSRSPPFF
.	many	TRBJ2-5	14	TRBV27	TGTGCCAGCAGTTCTTATGATAGGTGGGAGACCCAGTACTTC	CASSSYDRWETQYF
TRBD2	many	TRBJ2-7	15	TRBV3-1	TGTGCCAGCAGCCAATATGGGACTAGCGGGTACGAGCAGTACTTC	CASSQYGTSGYEQYF
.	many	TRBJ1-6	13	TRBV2	TGTGCCAGCAGAGACGGCCGAAATTCACCCCTCCACTTT	CASRDGRNSPLHF
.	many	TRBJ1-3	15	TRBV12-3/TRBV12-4	TGTGCCAGCAGGTCACTCAACAGAGCTGGAAACACCATATATTTT	CASRSLNRAGNTIYF
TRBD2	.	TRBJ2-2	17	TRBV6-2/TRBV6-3	TGTGCCAGCAGTGTCCCAGCGGGGGGGCCGGACACCGGGGAGCTGTTTTTT	CASSVPAGGPDTGELFF
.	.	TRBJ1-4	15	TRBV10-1	TGTGCCATCAGTGAGTCGGCAGGGGCTGATGAAAAACTGTTTTTT	CAISESAGADEKLFF
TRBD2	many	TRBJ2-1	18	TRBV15	TGTGCCACCAGCAGATACCCCCGTATAGCGGGAGGGAGGAATGAGCAGTTCTTC	CATSRYPRIAGGRNEQFF
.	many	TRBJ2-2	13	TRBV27	TGTGCCAGCAGTTCCCTTACGGGCGCGAAGCTGTTTTTT	CASSSLTGAKLFF
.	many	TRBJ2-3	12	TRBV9	TGTGCCAGCAGCCCTTCCGGGACCGTGCAGTATTTT	CASSPSGTVQYF
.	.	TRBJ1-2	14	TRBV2	TGTGCCAGCAGCGAACCTTCTACAGGGCTGACCTACACCTTC	CASSEPSTGLTYTF
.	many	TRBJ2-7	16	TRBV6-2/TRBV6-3	TGTGCCAGCAGCCTTGAGTTATTGGAAGAGGGCCCCGAGCAGTACTTC	CASSLELLEEGPEQYF